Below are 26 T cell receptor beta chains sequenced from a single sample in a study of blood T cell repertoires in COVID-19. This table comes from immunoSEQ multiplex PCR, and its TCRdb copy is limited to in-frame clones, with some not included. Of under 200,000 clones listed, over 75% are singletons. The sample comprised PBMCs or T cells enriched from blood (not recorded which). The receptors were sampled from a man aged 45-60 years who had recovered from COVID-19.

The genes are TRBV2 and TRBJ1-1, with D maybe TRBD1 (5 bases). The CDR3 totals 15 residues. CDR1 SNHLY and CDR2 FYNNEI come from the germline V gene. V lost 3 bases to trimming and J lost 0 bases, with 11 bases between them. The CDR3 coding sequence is TGTGCCAGCAGTGAGGAGGGACGGATGAACACTGAAGCTTTCTTT. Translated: CASSEEGRMNTEAFF.

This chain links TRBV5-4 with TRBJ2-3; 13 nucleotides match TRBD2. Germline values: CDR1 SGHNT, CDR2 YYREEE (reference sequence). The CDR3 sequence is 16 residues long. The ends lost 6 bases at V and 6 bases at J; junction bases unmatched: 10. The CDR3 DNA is TGTGCCAGCACCCCGACTAGCGGGGGGAGTTTTGATACGCAGTATTTT. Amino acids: CASTPTSGGSFDTQYF.

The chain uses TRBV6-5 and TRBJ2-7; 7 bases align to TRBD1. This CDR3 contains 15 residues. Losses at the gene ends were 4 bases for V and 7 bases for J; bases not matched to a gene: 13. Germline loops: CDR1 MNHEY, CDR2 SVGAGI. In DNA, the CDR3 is TGTGCCAGCAGTTCACAACCCGACAGGGCTGATGAGCAGTACTTC. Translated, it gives CASSSQPDRADEQYF.

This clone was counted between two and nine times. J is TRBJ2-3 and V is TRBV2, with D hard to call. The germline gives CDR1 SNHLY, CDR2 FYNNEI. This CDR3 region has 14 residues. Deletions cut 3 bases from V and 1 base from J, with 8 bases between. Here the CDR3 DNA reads TGTGCCAGCAGTGAGGCACAGCGCACAGATACGCAGTATTTT. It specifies CASSEAQRTDTQYF.

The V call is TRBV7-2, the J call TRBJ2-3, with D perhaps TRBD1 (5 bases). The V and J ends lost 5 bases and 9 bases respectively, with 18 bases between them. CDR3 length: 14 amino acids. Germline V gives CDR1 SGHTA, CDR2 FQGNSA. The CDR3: CASSPALGVGTQYF. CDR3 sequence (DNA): TGTGCCAGCAGCCCCGCGCTAGGGGTGGGGACGCAGTATTTT.

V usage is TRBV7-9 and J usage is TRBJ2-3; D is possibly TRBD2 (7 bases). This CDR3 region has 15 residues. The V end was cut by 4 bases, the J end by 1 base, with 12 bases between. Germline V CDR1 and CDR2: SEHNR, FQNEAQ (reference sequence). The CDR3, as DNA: TGTGCCAGCAGCTCTAGGGGGGGCGGCACAGATACGCAGTATTTT. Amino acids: CASSSRGGGTDTQYF.

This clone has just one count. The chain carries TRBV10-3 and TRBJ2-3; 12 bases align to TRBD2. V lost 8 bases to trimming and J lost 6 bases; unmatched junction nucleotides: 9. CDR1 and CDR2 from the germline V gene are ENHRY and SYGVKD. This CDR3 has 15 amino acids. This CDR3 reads CAIGRLAGESDTQYF. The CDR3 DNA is TGTGCCATCGGAAGACTAGCGGGGGAGTCTGATACGCAGTATTTT.

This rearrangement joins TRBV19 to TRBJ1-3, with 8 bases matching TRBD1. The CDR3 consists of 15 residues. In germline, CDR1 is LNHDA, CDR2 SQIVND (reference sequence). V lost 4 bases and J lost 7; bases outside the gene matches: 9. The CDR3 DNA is TGTGCCAGTAGTACCCTGGACAGGGTCTCGAACACCATATATTTT. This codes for CASSTLDRVSNTIYF.

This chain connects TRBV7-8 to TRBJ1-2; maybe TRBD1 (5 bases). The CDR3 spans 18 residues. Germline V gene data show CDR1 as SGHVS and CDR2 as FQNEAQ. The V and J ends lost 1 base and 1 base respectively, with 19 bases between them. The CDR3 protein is CASSLGFDSRSLNYGYTF. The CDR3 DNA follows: TGTGCCAGCAGCTTAGGATTTGACAGTCGATCTCTTAACTATGGCTACACCTTC.

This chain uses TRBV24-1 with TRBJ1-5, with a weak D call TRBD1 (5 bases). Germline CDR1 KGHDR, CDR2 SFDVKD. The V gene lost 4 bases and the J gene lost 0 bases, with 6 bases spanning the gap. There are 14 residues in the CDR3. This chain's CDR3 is CATSDRVSNQPQHF. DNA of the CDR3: TGTGCCACCAGTGACAGGGTTAGCAATCAGCCCCAGCATTTT.

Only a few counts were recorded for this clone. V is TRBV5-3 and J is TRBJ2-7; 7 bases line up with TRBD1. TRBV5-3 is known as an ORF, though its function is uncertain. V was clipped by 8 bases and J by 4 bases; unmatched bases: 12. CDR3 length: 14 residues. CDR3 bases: TGTGCCAGGGCTACCGGGACAGTGACTTACGAGCAGTACTTC. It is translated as CARATGTVTYEQYF.

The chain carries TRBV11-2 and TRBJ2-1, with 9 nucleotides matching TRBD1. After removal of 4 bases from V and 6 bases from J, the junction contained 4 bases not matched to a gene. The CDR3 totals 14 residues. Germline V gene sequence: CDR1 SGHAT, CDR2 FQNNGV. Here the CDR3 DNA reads TGTGCCAGCAGCTCGGACAGGGGACCCAATGAGCAGTTCTTC. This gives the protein CASSSDRGPNEQFF.

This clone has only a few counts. CDR3 nucleotide sequence: TGTGCCAGCAGCTATCTCACTGGGGCTTCTGGAAACACCATATATTTT. Protein sequence: CASSYLTGASGNTIYF. The gene calls are TRBV7-8 and TRBJ1-3; weak D call: TRBD1 (5 bases). Looked up from germline, CDR1 is SGHVS and CDR2 is FQNEAQ. There are 16 residues in the CDR3. Trimming took off 4 bases at V and 1 base at J, with 14 bases between the two ends.

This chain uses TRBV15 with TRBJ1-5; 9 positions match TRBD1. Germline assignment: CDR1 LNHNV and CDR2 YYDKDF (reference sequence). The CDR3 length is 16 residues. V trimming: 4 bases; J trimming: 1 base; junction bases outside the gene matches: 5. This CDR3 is CATSNYRGLSNQPQHF. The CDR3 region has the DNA TGTGCCACCAGCAACTACAGGGGGCTCAGCAATCAGCCCCAGCATTTT.

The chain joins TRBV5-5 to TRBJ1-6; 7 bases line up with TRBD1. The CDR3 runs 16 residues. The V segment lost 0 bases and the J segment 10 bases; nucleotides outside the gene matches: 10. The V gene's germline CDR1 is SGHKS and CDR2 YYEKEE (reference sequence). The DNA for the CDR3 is TGTGCCAGCAGCTTGGGACAGGGCCGGTTAGGGTCACCCCTCCACTTT. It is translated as CASSLGQGRLGSPLHF.

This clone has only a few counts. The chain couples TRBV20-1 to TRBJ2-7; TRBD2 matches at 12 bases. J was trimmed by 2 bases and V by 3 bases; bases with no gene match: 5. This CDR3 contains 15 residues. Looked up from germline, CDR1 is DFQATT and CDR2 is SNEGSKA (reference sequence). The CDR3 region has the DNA TGCAGTGCTAGTACTAGCGGGAGGTCCGCCTACGAGCAGTACTTC. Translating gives CSASTSGRSAYEQYF.

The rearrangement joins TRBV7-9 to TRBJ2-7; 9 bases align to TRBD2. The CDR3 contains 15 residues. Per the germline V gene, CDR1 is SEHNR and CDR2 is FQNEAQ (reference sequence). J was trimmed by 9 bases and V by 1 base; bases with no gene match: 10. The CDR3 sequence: CASSLEIAGEGGQYF. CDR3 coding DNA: TGTGCCAGCAGCTTAGAAATAGCGGGAGAAGGAGGGCAGTACTTC. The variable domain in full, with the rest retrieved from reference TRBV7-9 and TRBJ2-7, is DTGVSQNPRHKITKRGQNVTFRCDPISEHNRLYWYRQTLGQGPEFLTYFQNEAQLEKSRLLSDRFSAERPKGSFSTLEIQRTEQGDSAMYLCASSLEIAGEGGQYFGPGTRLTVT.

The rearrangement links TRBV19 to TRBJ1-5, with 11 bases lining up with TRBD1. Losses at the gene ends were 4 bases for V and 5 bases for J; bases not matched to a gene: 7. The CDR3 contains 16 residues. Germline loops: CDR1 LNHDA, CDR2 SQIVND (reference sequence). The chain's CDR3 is CASSTPGTGGYQPQHF. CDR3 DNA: TGTGCCAGTAGTACTCCCGGGACAGGGGGGTATCAGCCCCAGCATTTT. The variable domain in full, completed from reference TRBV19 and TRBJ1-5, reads DGGITQSPKYLFRKEGQNVTLSCEQNLNHDAMYWYRQDPGQGLRLIYYSQIVNDFQKGDIAEGYSVSREKKESFPLTVTSAQKNPTAFYLCASSTPGTGGYQPQHFGDGTRLSIL.

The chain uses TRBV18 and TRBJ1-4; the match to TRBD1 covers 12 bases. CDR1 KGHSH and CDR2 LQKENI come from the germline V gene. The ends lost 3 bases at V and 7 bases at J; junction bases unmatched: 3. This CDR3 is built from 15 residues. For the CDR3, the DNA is TGTGCCAGCTCACCGGGACAGGGGGCTGGTGAAAAACTGTTTTTT. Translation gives CASSPGQGAGEKLFF.

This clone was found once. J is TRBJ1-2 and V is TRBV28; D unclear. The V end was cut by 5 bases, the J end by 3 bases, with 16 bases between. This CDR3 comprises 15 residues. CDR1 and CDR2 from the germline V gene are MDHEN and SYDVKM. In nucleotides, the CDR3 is TGTGCCAGCAGTCGGCCCGAGGGAGGCTACTATGGCTACACCTTC. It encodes CASSRPEGGYYGYTF.

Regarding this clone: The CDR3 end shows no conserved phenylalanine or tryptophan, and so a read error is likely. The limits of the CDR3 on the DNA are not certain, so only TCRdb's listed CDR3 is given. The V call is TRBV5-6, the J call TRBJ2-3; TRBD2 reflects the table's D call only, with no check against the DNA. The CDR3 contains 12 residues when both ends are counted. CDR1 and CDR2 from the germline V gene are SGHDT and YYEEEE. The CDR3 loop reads CASSAGTSRMLC.

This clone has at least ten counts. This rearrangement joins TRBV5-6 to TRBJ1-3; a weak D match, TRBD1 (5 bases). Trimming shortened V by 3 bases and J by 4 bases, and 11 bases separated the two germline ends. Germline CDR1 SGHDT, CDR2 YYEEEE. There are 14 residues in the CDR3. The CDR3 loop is CASSWRDAGNTIYF. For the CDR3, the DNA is TGTGCCAGCAGCTGGCGGGACGCCGGAAACACCATATATTTT.

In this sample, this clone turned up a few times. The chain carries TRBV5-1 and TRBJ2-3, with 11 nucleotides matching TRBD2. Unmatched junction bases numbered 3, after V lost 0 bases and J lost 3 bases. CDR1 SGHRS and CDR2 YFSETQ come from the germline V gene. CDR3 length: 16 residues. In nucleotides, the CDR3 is TGCGCCAGCAGCTTGGCTCTAGCGGGGGGTACAGATACGCAGTATTTT. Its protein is CASSLALAGGTDTQYF.

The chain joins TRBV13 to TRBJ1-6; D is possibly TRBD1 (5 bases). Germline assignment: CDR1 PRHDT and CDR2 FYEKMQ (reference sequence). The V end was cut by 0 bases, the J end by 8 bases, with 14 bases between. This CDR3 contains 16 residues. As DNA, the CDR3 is TGTGCCAGCAGCTTAGGCACGTCAGGGATGGATTCACCCCTCCACTTT. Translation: CASSLGTSGMDSPLHF.

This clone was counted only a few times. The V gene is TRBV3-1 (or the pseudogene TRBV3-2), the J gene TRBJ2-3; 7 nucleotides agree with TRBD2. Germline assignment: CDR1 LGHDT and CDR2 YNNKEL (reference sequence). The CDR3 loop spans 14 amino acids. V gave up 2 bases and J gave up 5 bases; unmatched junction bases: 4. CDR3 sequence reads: CASSQSAGEDTQYF. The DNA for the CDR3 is TGTGCCAGCAGCCAATCTGCGGGAGAAGATACGCAGTATTTT.

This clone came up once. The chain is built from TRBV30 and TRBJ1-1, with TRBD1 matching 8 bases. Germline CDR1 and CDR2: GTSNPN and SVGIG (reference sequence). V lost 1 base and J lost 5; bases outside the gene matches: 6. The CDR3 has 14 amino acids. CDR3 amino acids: CAWSGLRGRTEAFF. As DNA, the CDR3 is TGTGCCTGGAGTGGGCTCAGGGGGCGAACTGAAGCTTTCTTT.